This entry is about one T cell receptor beta chain. The antigen it binds to is not known. A far larger clone is only one base removed, so a read error is likely. Library construction relied on multiplex PCR. The run used an Illumina HiSeq 4000. TCR beta libraries were built with iRepertoire HTBI primers and Arm-PCR amplification of CDR3 regions. PCR products were gel purified before sequencing. As for the authors' bioinformatics: Across samples, roughly 60 TRBV and 14 TRBJ segments were identified and used for gene usage analysis of CDR3 amino acid clonotypes. COPE and FqMerger were used to merge the filtered high-quality paired reads into contigs. BLAST was used to align contigs to IMGT TRBV, TRBD and TRBJ reference genes, and CDR3 was defined according to IMGT. Any clonotype with a frequency above 0.1% was classified as a highly expanded clone. Repertoire diversity was measured by Shannon entropy, and V-J evenness by the Gini coefficient. A clonotype found in more than one individual was treated as public. TCRdb passed the public sequencing reads through fastp at Q25 and MiXCR, retaining productive beta sequences. Entries that share a CDR3 protein sequence are merged under the most common genes and DNA. TCRdb, rather than the study authors, made the V and J calls. This sample holds hundreds of thousands of distinct CDR3 sequences; roughly 17% were observed only once. The ten biggest clones cover less than 35% of the sample.

This record comes from a study of regulatory T cells in long-lasting Graves disease (dated by TCRdb to the early 2020s). Some background on the complete study: Newly diagnosed Graves' disease patients had taken antithyroid drugs for less than 3 months. This study used TCR sequencing and RNA sequencing of peripheral blood to compare persistent Graves' disease patients against newly diagnosed Graves' disease patients. The study was registered as a clinical trial and conducted in China. TCR sequencing covered some 13 persistent and approximately 20 newly diagnosed Graves' disease patients, around 35 samples in total. Study-wide findings and limitations: Persistent disease showed preferential use of TRBV28, TRBJ1-2 and TRBJ2-5, whereas newly diagnosed disease favored TRBV20-1 and TRBJ2-1. Compared with newly diagnosed patients, patients with persistent Graves' disease had lower TCR Shannon entropy and fewer highly expanded clones, which suggests clonal expansion. Sequencing and analysis were restricted to the TCR beta chain. The study examined only peripheral blood because the primary lesion, thyroid tissue, could not be accessed. The authors acknowledged the small sample size as a limitation that may reduce accuracy. Persistent patients shared more public clonotypes among themselves (2,741) than newly diagnosed patients did (roughly 910).

The sample's time point label, decoded: newly diagnosed GD, antithyroid drugs for less than 3 months. For both TCR sequencing and RNA sequencing, RNA was extracted from PBMCs using TRIzol. Graves' disease was diagnosed according to American Thyroid Association guidelines. Patients were recruited from an endocrinology department in Xi'an, China. Each patient gave about 8.1 milliliters of peripheral blood, collected in an EDTA anticoagulant tube. PBMCs were isolated by Ficoll Paque Plus density gradient separation without further T cell sorting. An Agilent 2100 Bioanalyzer and agarose gel were used to assess RNA quality, and a NanoDrop 2000 was used to measure RNA concentration. The trim is 7 bases for V and 3 bases for J, with a gap of 4 bases between the germline ends. The germline V gene specifies MDHEN as CDR1 and SYDVKM as CDR2. The CDR3 goes from the cysteine to the phenylalanine over 10 residues. Of the read, only the CDR3 DNA is kept; its 30 bases are in frame from base 1.

These data also featured in a second study, about T cells in Graves' hyperthyroidism and ophthalmopathy. The second source states: Graves' hyperthyroidism was defined as stable when no progression to ophthalmopathy occurred over 18 months of follow-up. Hyperthyroidism patients were aged 18 to 65 years and newly diagnosed, with disease duration of less than 2 months. Any patient with an uncontrolled infection, another autoimmune disease, pregnancy or lactation was excluded. Diagnoses were based on clinical symptoms, serum thyroxine and TRAb, thyroid ultrasound and orbital computed tomography. The TCR CDR3 was subjected to a first round of RT-PCR using the HTBI primer set and the Qiagen OneStep RT-PCR kit. Most expanded thyroid clonotypes (frequency above 0.001) were also detected in blood, a finding suggesting that blood repertoires may reflect thyroid immune responses. In cross-validation, a model built on a 13 V-J signature told ophthalmopathy apart from stable hyperthyroidism with under 90% sensitivity and 81% to 82% specificity, and in testing the same model reached 80%/75%. In validation, the model predicted progression to ophthalmopathy a median of roughly 6.5 months before onset, with roughly 70% sensitivity and roughly 73% specificity. A discovery cohort of roughly 100 patients, roughly 45 with Graves' ophthalmopathy and over 55 with stable Graves' hyperthyroidism, was used to find distinguishing TCR V-J signatures. Prospective prediction of ophthalmopathy was tested in an independent validation cohort consisting of fewer than 20 hyperthyroidism patients and more than 15 patients who later progressed to ophthalmopathy. The roughly 99 discovery patients were divided at random into training and test sets in a 7:3 ratio. The study also compared thyroid tissue and blood T-cell repertoires from five or six Graves' hyperthyroidism patients. Once sampling was done, hyperthyroidism patients were given methimazole at a starting dose of 30 mg daily, whereas ophthalmopathy patients were given high-dose intravenous methylprednisolone. A second multiplex PCR round built the libraries, followed by size selection and purification. Paired-end sequencing of the libraries was performed with 100 bp reads on an Illumina HiSeq2000. SOAPnuke was used to process the raw data, with reads discarded if the reads contained adapters or uncalled bases, had a mean Phred below 15, or lacked an exact constant-primer or identifier match. COPE v1.2.5 was used to merge high-quality paired reads, and clonotypes were defined as unique nucleotide sequences. MiTCR v1.1 was used to align clonotypes to the IMGT TRBV, TRBD and TRBJ reference segments. Analysis was restricted to V-J combinations with a frequency above 0.0001, which covered 99.2% of repertoires. The TCS score was defined as the ratio of F50 (clonal expansion) to E x V (chaos), calculated using BLOSUM62-based TCRdist between CDR3 peptides within each V-J. Welch's t-statistics and random forest reduced around 520 V-J features to 13, which were used in a naive Bayes classifier (R e1071). No statistical method was used to fix the sample size in advance, and group allocation was not hidden from the investigators. The paper describes TCR Vbeta CDR3 sequencing of 140 or so peripheral blood samples, made up of fewer than 50 ophthalmopathy patients, 70 to 75 hyperthyroidism patients and 17 progressor patients.

Recombination connected TRBV28 to TRBJ2-7; the D segment cannot be called with confidence. This TCR derives from a man in his forties with Graves disease. Donor details come from another sample of the same person, matched by shared clones. The sequences come from peripheral blood mononuclear cells (PBMCs), collected at new diagnosis, from a patient treated with antithyroid drugs. Here is the DNA: TGTGCCAGCAACAGCTACGAGCAGTACTTC. Translation gives CASNSYEQYF.